The clone carrying this T cell receptor beta chain has only a few counts. No antigen is known for it. Germline trimming cut 6 bases from V and 5 bases from J; bases unmatched to any gene: 9. Germline V gives CDR1 DFQATT, CDR2 SNEGSKA (reference sequence). The CDR3 is made up of 15 amino acids. These data are taken from a study of response to subunit inactivated influenza vaccine. General study points: Each seasonal influenza vaccination, the authors suggested, recruits few new T cells.

TCRdb re-analysed the RT-PCR reads in MiXCR, keeping a single row per CDR3 protein. Among 200,000 to 250,000 distinct CDR3 sequences listed, 9% to 15% were seen once. The receptor comes from a man over 45 who received an inactivated influenza vaccine. The specimen was non-naive T cells sorted from PBMCs, collected around two weeks before vaccination. The chain carries TRBV20-1 and TRBJ2-5; 13 nucleotides agree with TRBD2. The CDR3 coding sequence is TGCAGTGCCCCCGCACTAGCGGGAGGGCGGGAGACCCAGTACTTC. This codes for CSAPALAGGRETQYF.